One sample yielded the 14 T cell receptor beta chains listed below, sequenced in a study of blood T cell repertoires in COVID-19 (dated by TCRdb to between 2020 and 2021). Preparation of the library involved the immunoSEQ multiplex PCR assay. In TCRdb, the immuneACCESS table is reduced to in-frame sequences with V and J assigned. These tables do not hold every clone; where another copy was compared, an unresolved V gene accounts for under half, and the others remain unexplained. This sample has 350,000 or so clones in its table, and around 91% of those were observed once. Approximately 7% of the sample is taken by the ten largest. The sequenced material came from peripheral blood. These receptors were collected from a man between 18 and 35 years old with active or convalescent COVID-19.

The V gene is TRBV10-3, the J gene TRBJ2-5; TRBD2 matches at 11 bases. Germline V gene data show CDR1 as ENHRY and CDR2 as SYGVKD. CDR3 length: 15 amino acids. V dropped 10 bases and J dropped 2; count of bases not matched to a gene: 9. CDR3 in DNA: TGTGCCACCCGGCCGGGACTAGCGGATCAAGAGACCCAGTACTTC. Amino acids: CATRPGLADQETQYF.

The CDR3 region is CASSITVHSNQPQHF. In nucleotides, the CDR3 is TGTGCCAGTAGTATAACAGTCCATAGCAATCAGCCCCAGCATTTT. The V call is TRBV19, the J call TRBJ1-5; D uncertain. Germline CDR1 and CDR2: LNHDA and SQIVND (reference sequence). Trimming removed 2 bases from V and 0 bases from J, with 8 bases in between. There are 15 residues in the CDR3.

The chain couples TRBV28 to TRBJ1-5; D unresolved. Per the germline V gene, CDR1 is MDHEN and CDR2 is SYDVKM. The CDR3 covers 13 residues. V dropped 6 bases and J dropped 3 bases, with 9 bases sitting between them. DNA of the CDR3: TGTGCCAGCAGACCAAGACTCAATCAGCCCCAGCATTTT. It yields the protein CASRPRLNQPQHF.

The chain is built from TRBV28 and TRBJ1-6; a possible D gene is TRBD1 (6 bases). CDR3 length equals 14 residues. V lost 2 bases and J lost 8, with 10 bases in between. From germline, CDR1 is MDHEN and CDR2 SYDVKM. CDR3 in amino acids: CASSLRGKDSPLHF. The CDR3 DNA follows: TGTGCCAGCAGTTTAAGGGGGAAGGATTCACCCCTCCACTTT.

A single count supports this clone. The chain links TRBV25-1 to TRBJ1-3, with D tentatively TRBD1 (5 bases). Deletions cut 5 bases from V and 0 bases from J, with 14 bases between. The V gene's germline CDR1 is MGHDK and CDR2 SYGVNS. The CDR3 extends over 16 amino acids. The CDR3 loop is CASSPLFGGSGNTIYF. In nucleotides, the CDR3 is TGTGCCAGCAGTCCCCTTTTCGGGGGCTCTGGAAACACCATATATTTT.

The chain combines TRBV7-2 with TRBJ2-3; no clear D gene. The germline V gene encodes CDR1 SGHTA and CDR2 FQGNSA. The ends were cut back, 4 bases at V and 9 bases at J, with 11 bases in the middle. This CDR3 has 12 amino acids. The CDR3 DNA sequence: TGTGCCAGCAGCTCTTACATGAAGACGCAGTATTTT. Its protein product is CASSSYMKTQYF.

CDR3 region: CASSPREGRHNYGYTF. For the CDR3, the DNA is TGTGCCAGCAGCCCAAGGGAGGGCCGACACAACTATGGCTACACCTTC. The V and J genes are TRBV11-3 and TRBJ1-2; D ambiguous. Germline V gives CDR1 SGHNT, CDR2 YENEEA. This CDR3 spans 16 amino acids. Deletions cut 5 bases from V and 2 bases from J, with 18 bases between.

This clone was recorded once. V gene TRBV3-1 (or the pseudogene TRBV3-2) combines with J gene TRBJ2-3; D remains ambiguous. The CDR3 length is 17 residues. Looked up from germline, CDR1 is LGHDT and CDR2 is YNNKEL (reference sequence). The V end lost 1 base, the J end lost 1 base, and 15 bases lay between the germline ends. This CDR3 reads CASSQALGGLRTDTQYF. For the CDR3, the DNA is TGTGCCAGCAGCCAAGCACTTGGCGGCCTCCGCACAGATACGCAGTATTTT.

This chain joins TRBV27 and TRBJ1-1; D might be TRBD1 (6 bases). The CDR3 covers 16 residues. Germline V gives CDR1 MNHEY, CDR2 SMNVEV (reference sequence). V lost 5 bases to trimming and J lost 4 bases, with 20 bases between them. Written as DNA, the CDR3 is TGTGCCAGCAGTCCGGGGATTGGGGGCGGCGGCACTGAAGCTTTCTTT. Translating gives CASSPGIGGGGTEAFF.

In its sample, this clone was seen once. The gene calls are TRBV7-2 and TRBJ1-1; a possible D gene is TRBD1 (6 bases). CDR3 length: 13 residues. V was clipped by 6 bases and J by 4 bases, with 12 bases between them. Germline-derived CDR1 and CDR2 are SGHTA and FQGNSA. The chain's CDR3 is CASSLTGPTEAFF. DNA for the CDR3: TGTGCCAGCAGTCTGACAGGTCCCACTGAAGCTTTCTTT.

V gene TRBV6-5 combines with J gene TRBJ1-2, with 9 positions matching TRBD1. The CDR3 has 15 amino acids. J lost 2 bases, V lost 4 bases, and 5 bases had no gene match. CDR1 and CDR2 (germline): MNHEY, SVGAGI. DNA for the CDR3: TGTGCCAGCAGTTCCAGGGACAGGGTAAACTATGGCTACACCTTC. This translates into CASSSRDRVNYGYTF.

V gene TRBV7-9 combines with J gene TRBJ2-3; maybe TRBD2 (6 bases). The germline V gene has CDR1 SEHNR and CDR2 FQNEAQ (reference sequence). Trimming pared 5 bases from V and 5 bases from J, leaving 20 bases between. The CDR3 is 16 amino acids. DNA of the CDR3: TGTGCCAGCAGCAGCAACCGGGGGACCGGTCAAGATACGCAGTATTTT. Amino acid sequence: CASSSNRGTGQDTQYF.

V is TRBV27 and J is TRBJ1-4, with a possible D match to TRBD1 (5 bases). Germline values: CDR1 MNHEY, CDR2 SMNVEV (reference sequence). The CDR3 length is 15 residues. Trimming removed 6 bases from V and 8 bases from J, with 19 bases in between. Written as DNA, the CDR3 is TGTGCCAGCAGCGTAACCACCGGGACTGGAGAAAAACTGTTTTTT. Amino acids: CASSVTTGTGEKLFF.

The V call is TRBV4-1, the J call TRBJ2-7; possible D gene TRBD1, 6 bases. CDR3 length: 16 amino acids. The germline V gene has CDR1 MGHRA and CDR2 YSYEKL. V was trimmed by 4 bases and J by 7 bases, leaving 23 bases between them. The CDR3 loop reads CASSPGQGGNRYEQYF. CDR3 nucleotide sequence: TGCGCCAGCAGCCCGGGACAAGGGGGTAACCGTTATGAGCAGTACTTC.